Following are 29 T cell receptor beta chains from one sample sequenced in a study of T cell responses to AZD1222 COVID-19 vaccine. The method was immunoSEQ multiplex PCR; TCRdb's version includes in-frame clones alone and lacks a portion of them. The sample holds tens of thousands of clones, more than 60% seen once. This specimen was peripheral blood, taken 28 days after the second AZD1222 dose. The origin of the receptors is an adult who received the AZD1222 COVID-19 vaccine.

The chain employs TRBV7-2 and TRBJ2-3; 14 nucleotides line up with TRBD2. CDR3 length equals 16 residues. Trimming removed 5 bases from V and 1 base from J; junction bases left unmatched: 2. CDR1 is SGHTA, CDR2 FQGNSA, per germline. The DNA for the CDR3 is TGTGCCAGCAGCATGGGACTAGCGGGGGGCACAGATACGCAGTATTTT. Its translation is CASSMGLAGGTDTQYF.

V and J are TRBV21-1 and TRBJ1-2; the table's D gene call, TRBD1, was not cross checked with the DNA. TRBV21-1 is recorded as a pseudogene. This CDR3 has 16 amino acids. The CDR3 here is CASSKVDRTGQAGYTF. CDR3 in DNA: TGTGCCAGCAGCAAAGTCGATCGGACAGGGCAAGCTGGCTACACCTTC.

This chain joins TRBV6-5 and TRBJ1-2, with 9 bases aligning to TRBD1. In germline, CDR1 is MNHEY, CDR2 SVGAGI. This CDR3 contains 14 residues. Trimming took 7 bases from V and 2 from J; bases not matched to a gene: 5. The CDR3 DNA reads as TGTGCCAGCACCCGGACAGGGGCAAACTATGGCTACACCTTC. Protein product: CASTRTGANYGYTF.

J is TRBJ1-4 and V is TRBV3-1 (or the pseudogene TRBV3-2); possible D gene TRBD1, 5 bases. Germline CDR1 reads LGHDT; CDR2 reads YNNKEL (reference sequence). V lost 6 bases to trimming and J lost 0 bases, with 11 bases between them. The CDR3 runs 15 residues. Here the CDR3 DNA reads TGTGCCAGCAGTCACGAAGGGGCAACTAATGAAAAACTGTTTTTT. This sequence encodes CASSHEGATNEKLFF.

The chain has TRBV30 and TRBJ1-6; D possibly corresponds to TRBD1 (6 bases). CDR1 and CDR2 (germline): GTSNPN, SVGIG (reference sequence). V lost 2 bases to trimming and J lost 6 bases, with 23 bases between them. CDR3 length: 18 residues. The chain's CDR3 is CAWSPSRTDRLGNSPLHF. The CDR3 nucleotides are TGTGCCTGGAGTCCGTCTCGTACCGACAGGCTTGGTAATTCACCCCTCCACTTT.

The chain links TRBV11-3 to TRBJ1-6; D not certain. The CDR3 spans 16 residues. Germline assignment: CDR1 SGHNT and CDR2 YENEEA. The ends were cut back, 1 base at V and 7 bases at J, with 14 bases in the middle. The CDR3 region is CASSLAPGPTNSPLHF. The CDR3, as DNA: TGTGCCAGCAGCTTAGCACCGGGCCCAACGAATTCACCCCTCCACTTT. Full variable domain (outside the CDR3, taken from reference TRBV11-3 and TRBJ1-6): EAGVVQSPRYKIIEKKQPVAFWCNPISGHNTLYWYLQNLGQGPELLIRYENEEAVDDSQLPKDRFSAERLKGVDSTLKIQPAELGDSAVYLCASSLAPGPTNSPLHFGNGTRLTVT.

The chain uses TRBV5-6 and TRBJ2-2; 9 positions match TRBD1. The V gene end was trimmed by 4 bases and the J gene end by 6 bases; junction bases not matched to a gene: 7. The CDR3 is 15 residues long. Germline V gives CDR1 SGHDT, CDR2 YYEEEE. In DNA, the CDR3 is TGTGCCAGCAGCACGGGGACAGGGCTACCCGGGGAGCTGTTTTTT. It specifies CASSTGTGLPGELFF.

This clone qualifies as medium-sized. The DNA of the CDR3 is TGCGCCAGCAGCTTGACAGGGCCTCATAATGAAAAACTGTTTTTT. Its protein is CASSLTGPHNEKLFF. The rearrangement joins TRBV4-1 to TRBJ1-4; 7 nucleotides match TRBD1. Germline CDR1 and CDR2: MGHRA and YSYEKL. This CDR3 comprises 15 residues. Trimming cost V 5 bases and J 4 bases; bases outside gene matches: 7.

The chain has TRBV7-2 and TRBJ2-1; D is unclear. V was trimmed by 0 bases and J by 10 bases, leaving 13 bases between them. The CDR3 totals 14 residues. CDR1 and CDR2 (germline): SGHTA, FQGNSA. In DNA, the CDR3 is TGTGCCAGCAGCTTAGCGTCCTCTATGCGAGAGCAGTTCTTC. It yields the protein CASSLASSMREQFF.

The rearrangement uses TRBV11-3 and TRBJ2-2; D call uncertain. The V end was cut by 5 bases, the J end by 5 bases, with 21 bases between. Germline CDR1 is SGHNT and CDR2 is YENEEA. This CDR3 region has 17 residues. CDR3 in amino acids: CASSGRKAGLWTGELFF. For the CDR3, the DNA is TGTGCCAGCAGCGGACGTAAGGCTGGGCTTTGGACCGGGGAGCTGTTTTTT.

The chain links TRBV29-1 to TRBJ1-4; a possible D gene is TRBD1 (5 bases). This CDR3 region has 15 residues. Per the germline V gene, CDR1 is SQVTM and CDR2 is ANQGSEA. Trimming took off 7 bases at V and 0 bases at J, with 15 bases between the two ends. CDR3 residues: CSAGGGSTTNEKLFF. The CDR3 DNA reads TGCAGCGCTGGGGGGGGGTCTACAACTAATGAAAAACTGTTTTTT.

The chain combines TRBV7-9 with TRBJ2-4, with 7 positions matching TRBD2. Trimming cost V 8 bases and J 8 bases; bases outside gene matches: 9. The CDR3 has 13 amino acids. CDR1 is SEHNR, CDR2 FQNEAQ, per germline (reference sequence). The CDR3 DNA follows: TGTGCCAGCGGAATACCGGGACTACACATTCAGTACTTC. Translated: CASGIPGLHIQYF.

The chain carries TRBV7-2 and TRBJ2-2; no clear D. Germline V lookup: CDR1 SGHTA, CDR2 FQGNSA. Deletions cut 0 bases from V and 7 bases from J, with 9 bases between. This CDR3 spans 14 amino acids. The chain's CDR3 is CASSLAGGGGELFF. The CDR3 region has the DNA TGTGCCAGCAGCTTAGCGGGCGGCGGCGGGGAGCTGTTTTTT.

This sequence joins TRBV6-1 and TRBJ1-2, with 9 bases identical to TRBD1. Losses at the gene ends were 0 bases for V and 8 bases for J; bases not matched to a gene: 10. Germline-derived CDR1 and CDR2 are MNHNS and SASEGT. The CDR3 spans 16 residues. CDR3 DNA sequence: TGTGCCAGCAGTGAAGCGATCATCACAGGGGGCGGAGGCTACACCTTC. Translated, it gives CASSEAIITGGGGYTF.

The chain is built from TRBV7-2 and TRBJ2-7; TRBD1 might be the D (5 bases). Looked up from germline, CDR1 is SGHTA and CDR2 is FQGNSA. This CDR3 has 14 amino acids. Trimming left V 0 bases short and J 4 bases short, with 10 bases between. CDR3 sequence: CASSLAGQGYEQYF. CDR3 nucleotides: TGTGCCAGCAGCTTAGCGGGTCAGGGTTACGAGCAGTACTTC.

CDR3 DNA: TGTGCCAGCACGAACCCCGAAAAAAATGGCTACACCTTC. The encoded protein is CASTNPEKNGYTF. The chain combines TRBV6-5 with TRBJ1-2; D gene uncertain. This CDR3 is built from 13 residues. Germline CDR1 and CDR2: MNHEY and SVGAGI. Between the trimmed V and J ends, which lost 7 bases and 6 bases, there was a span of 15 bases.

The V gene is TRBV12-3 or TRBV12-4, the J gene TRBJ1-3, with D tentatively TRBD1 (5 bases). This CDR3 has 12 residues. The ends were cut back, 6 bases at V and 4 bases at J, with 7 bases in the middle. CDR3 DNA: TGTGCCAGCAGCTCAGGGGGAAACACCATATATTTT. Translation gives CASSSGGNTIYF.

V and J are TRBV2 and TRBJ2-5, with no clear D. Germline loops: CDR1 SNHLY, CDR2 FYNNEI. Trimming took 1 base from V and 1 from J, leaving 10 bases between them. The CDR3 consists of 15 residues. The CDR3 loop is CASSEGPAIQETQYF. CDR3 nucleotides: TGTGCCAGCAGTGAAGGTCCAGCAATCCAAGAGACCCAGTACTTC.

The CDR3 loop reads CASSRPGTASNEKLFF. CDR3 sequence (DNA): TGTGCCAGTTCACGCCCCGGGACAGCTTCTAATGAAAAACTGTTTTTT. The chain employs TRBV28 and TRBJ1-4, with TRBD1 identical over 7 bases. Germline lookup yields CDR1 MDHEN and CDR2 SYDVKM. V was clipped by 9 bases and J by 3 bases; unmatched bases: 13. This CDR3 is built from 16 residues.

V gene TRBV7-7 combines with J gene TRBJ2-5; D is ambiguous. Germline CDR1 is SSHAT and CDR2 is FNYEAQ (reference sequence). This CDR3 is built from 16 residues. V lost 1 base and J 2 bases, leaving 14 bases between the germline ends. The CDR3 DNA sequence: TGTGCCAGCAGCTTAGGGGTCGGGCAAATACAAGAGACCCAGTACTTC. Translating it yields CASSLGVGQIQETQYF.

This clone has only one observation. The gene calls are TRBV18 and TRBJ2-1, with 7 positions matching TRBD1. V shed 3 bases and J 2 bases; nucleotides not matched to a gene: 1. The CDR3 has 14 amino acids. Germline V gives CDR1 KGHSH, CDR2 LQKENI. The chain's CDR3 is CASSPGQPYNEQFF. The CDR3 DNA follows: TGTGCCAGCTCACCGGGACAGCCCTACAATGAGCAGTTCTTC.

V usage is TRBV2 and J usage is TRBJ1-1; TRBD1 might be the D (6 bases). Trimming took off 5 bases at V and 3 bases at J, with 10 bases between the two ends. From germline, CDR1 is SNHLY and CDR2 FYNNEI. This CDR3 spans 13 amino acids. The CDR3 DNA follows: TGTGCCAGCAGTACGGGGGCCGACACTGAAGCTTTCTTT. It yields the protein CASSTGADTEAFF.

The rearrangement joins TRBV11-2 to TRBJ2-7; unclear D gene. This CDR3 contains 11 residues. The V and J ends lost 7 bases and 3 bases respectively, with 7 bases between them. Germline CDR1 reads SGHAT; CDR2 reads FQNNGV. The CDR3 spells CASTYDYEQYF. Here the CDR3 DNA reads TGTGCCAGCACCTACGACTACGAGCAGTACTTC.

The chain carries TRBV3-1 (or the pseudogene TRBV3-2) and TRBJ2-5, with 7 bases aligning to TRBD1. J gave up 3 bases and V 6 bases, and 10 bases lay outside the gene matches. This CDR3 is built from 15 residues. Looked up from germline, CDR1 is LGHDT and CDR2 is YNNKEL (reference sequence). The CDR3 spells CASRDRDRGKETQYF. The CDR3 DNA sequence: TGTGCCAGCAGAGACCGGGACAGAGGGAAAGAGACCCAGTACTTC.

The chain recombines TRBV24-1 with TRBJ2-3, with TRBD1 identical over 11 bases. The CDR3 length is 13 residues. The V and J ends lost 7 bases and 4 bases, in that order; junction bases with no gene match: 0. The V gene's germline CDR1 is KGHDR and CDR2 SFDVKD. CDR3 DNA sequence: TGTGCCACCAGGGGACAGGGGGCAGATACGCAGTATTTT. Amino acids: CATRGQGADTQYF.

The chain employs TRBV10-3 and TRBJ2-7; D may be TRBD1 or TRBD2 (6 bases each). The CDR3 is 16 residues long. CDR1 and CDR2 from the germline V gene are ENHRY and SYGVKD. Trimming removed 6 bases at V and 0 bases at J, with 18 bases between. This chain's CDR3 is CAISDTGAASSYEQYF. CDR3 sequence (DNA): TGTGCCATCAGCGACACGGGGGCAGCAAGCTCCTACGAGCAGTACTTC.

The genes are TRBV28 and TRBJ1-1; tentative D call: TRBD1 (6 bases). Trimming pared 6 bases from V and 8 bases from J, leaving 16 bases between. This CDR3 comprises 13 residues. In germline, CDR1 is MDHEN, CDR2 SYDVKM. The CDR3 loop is CASRGALVGEAFF. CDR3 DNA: TGTGCCAGCAGGGGGGCCCTCGTCGGGGAAGCTTTCTTT.

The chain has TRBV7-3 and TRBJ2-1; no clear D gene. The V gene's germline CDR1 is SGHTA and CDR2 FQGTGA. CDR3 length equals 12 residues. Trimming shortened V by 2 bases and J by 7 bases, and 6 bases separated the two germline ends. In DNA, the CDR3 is TGTGCCAGCAGCTTACCGGGTAATGAGCAGTTCTTC. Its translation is CASSLPGNEQFF.

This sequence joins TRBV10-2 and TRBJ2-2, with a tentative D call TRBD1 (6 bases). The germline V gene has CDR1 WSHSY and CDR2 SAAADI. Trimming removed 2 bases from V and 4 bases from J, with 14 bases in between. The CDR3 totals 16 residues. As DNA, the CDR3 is TGCGCCAGCAGTGAGCCCCACAGGGCGGGCACCGGGGAGCTGTTTTTT. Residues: CASSEPHRAGTGELFF.